This note documents a single T cell receptor (beta chain) sequence. The assay was immunoSEQ multiplex PCR, and TCRdb's table has in-frame clones only and misses some. The sample lists approximately 30,000 clones; about 88% were seen once. Trimming cost V 9 bases and J 5 bases; bases outside gene matches: 13. Germline-derived CDR1 and CDR2 are SNHLY and FYNNEI. This CDR3 is 15 amino acids long. These data are taken from a study of T cell changes during pregnancy in multiple sclerosis. The specimen was CD4+ T cells from peripheral blood mononuclear cells, collected in the second trimester of pregnancy. This receptor was taken from a female donor with multiple sclerosis, enrolled in a pregnancy study. The chain employs TRBV2 and TRBJ1-5; 7 nucleotides line up with TRBD1. The CDR3 loop reads CASSRDSGPDQPQHF. The CDR3 DNA sequence: TGTGCCAGTAGTCGGGACAGTGGGCCGGATCAGCCCCAGCATTTT.